This entry lists 2 T cell receptor beta chains sequenced from one sample in a study of tumor-infiltrating lymphocytes in primary liver carcinoma. A primer matching the constant region was used to make TCR beta cDNA from approximately 0.45 ug of total RNA. Slightly modified ARM-PCR with three nested multiplex PCR rounds yielded TCR beta libraries. The two initial PCR rounds, approximately 10 cycles each, used TRBV1-TRBV30 forward and C-beta reverse primers. In TCRdb, the multiplex PCR reads were re-called with MiXCR into one record per CDR3 protein. The sample shows more than 100,000 distinct CDR3 sequences, about two thirds of them seen only once. Unsorted bulk tissue of roughly 18-32 mg yielded co-extracted RNA and DNA. The sequenced material came from tumor-adjacent normal liver tissue. Receptors originate from a woman aged 55-70 years with primary liver carcinoma and hepatitis B virus infection.

In the case of this clonotype: A junction end diverges from the germline sequence, so it may reflect a read error. V gene TRBV5-6 combines with J gene TRBJ1-2; TRBD1 might be the D (6 bases). Looked up from germline, CDR1 is SGHDT and CDR2 is YYEEEE. The CDR3 length is 15 residues. The CDR3 spells CASRLVGGLSDGYTF. The CDR3 bases are TGTGCCAGCAGGTTGGTCGGGGGGCTTTCGGACGGCTACACCTTC.

As to this clonotype: The junction differs from germline at one of its ends, possibly a read error. In nucleotides, the CDR3 is TGTGTCAGCAGCCCAGGACTAGCGAGCTCCTACAATGAGCAGTTCTTC. Protein product: CVSSPGLASSYNEQFF. The genes are TRBV11-2 and TRBJ2-1, with 9 bases fitting TRBD2. CDR1 is SGHAT and CDR2 is FQNNGV in the germline V gene. CDR3 length equals 16 residues.